Listed below are T cell receptor beta chains from one sample, sequenced in a study of Graves' ophthalmopathy and Graves' hyperthyroidism. MiXCR was run by TCRdb on the multiplex PCR reads, yielding one entry per CDR3 protein. The data show fewer than 600,000 distinct CDR3 sequences, approximately 15% seen once. The sequencing sample was made of blood. These receptors originate from a woman between 25 and 40 years old with Graves' ophthalmopathy. The CDR3 runs from the conserved cysteine through the conserved F or W. The D gene is left open where the match is weak. Rows may omit the clone size; those that give it use once, few, many or a size class.

v_gene	d_gene	abundance	j_gene	CDR3nt	CDR3aa
TRBV6-1	TRBD1	many	TRBJ2-5	TGTGCCAGCAGGGACAGGAGTTGGGAGACCCAGTACTTC	CASRDRSWETQYF
TRBV20-1	TRBD2	-	TRBJ2-3	TGCAGTGCTAGAGCTGTAGCGGGGGGGAGCACAGATACGCAGTATTTT	CSARAVAGGSTDTQYF
TRBV6-1	-	-	TRBJ2-2	TGTGCCAGCGCCCGGGGTGTGGTCTCCGGGGAGCTGTTTTTT	CASARGVVSGELFF
TRBV27	-	many	TRBJ1-2	TGTGCCAGCAGTTACCGAGGGGTGGATGGCTACACCTTC	CASSYRGVDGYTF
TRBV12-3/TRBV12-4	-	many	TRBJ2-2	TGTGCCAGCAAACACAGGAACACCGGGGAGCTGTTTTTT	CASKHRNTGELFF
TRBV10-2	TRBD2	many	TRBJ2-7	TGCGCCAGCAACCGCGCCGCGGGGGCCTACGAGCAGTACTTC	CASNRAAGAYEQYF
TRBV30	-	many	TRBJ1-1	TGTGCCTGGAGTGCGGGGAACACTGAAGCTTTCTTT	CAWSAGNTEAFF
TRBV2	-	-	TRBJ2-6	TGTGCCATCCCAAGGGACTCTGGGGCCAACGTCCTGACTTTC	CAIPRDSGANVLTF
TRBV6-1	TRBD1	many	TRBJ1-1	TGTGCCAGCAAACTAGACTACAGGGGATTGGTCACTGAAGCTTTCTTT	CASKLDYRGLVTEAFF
TRBV2	TRBD2	many	TRBJ2-7	TGTGCCAGCAGTGAAGGGCCGACTAGCGGGAGGGCGTACGAGCAGTACTTC	CASSEGPTSGRAYEQYF
TRBV12-3/TRBV12-4	TRBD1	many	TRBJ1-5	TGTGCCAGCAGTCTACAGGGGGCGGTTCAGCCCCAGCATTTT	CASSLQGAVQPQHF
TRBV5-1	-	many	TRBJ2-7	TGCGCCAGCAGACCCTCCCCTCAGGGCCACGAGCAGTACTTC	CASRPSPQGHEQYF
TRBV6-2/TRBV6-3	-	-	TRBJ1-5	TGTGCCAGCAGTTCCCGGATCGCGGACAATCAGCCCCAGCATTTT	CASSSRIADNQPQHF
TRBV11-1	-	many	TRBJ1-2	TGTGCCAGCAGCCTTAGGGGTCCAACAGGGAGGAATGGCTACACCTTC	CASSLRGPTGRNGYTF
TRBV6-2/TRBV6-3	TRBD2	few	TRBJ2-2	TGTGCCAGCAGTCTAAGACTAGCGGGAATGAAGACTCCCGGGGAGCTGTTTTTT	CASSLRLAGMKTPGELFF
TRBV30	-	-	TRBJ2-3	TGTGCCTGGAGTCGATCCGCTGCTCCAGATACGCAGTATTTT	CAWSRSAAPDTQYF
TRBV2	-	many	TRBJ2-7	TGTGCCAGCATTGGGGGGTACGAGCAGTACTTC	CASIGGYEQYF
TRBV30	-	many	TRBJ2-2	TGTGCCTGGGGGACATCGCTCAGCGGGGAGCTGTTTTTT	CAWGTSLSGELFF